Below, 8 T cell receptor beta chains from the same sample are listed, as sequenced in a study of immune cell composition in non-small cell lung cancer. Normal lung sampling was at least 3 cm from the tumour, as distant as possible. The repertoire was sequenced with immunoSEQ multiplex PCR; TCRdb's copy has only in-frame clones and lacks some. The sample lists fewer than 8,000 clones, under 90% seen once, with roughly 8.7% in the top ten. Sequencing was carried out using non-adjacent lung tissue. All receptors derive from a human donor with non-small cell lung cancer.

This chain joins TRBV7-2 and TRBJ2-3, with no clear D. Germline V gene sequence: CDR1 SGHTA, CDR2 FQGNSA. Trimming shortened V by 5 bases and J by 3 bases, and 6 bases separated the two germline ends. This CDR3 is 12 amino acids long. The CDR3: CASSLLTDTQYF. The CDR3 DNA sequence: TGTGCCAGCAGCCTACTGACAGATACGCAGTATTTT.

V is TRBV6-5 and J is TRBJ1-1, with D maybe TRBD1 (6 bases). The CDR3 is 14 residues long. Trimming took 8 bases from V and 1 from J, leaving 14 bases between them. CDR1 MNHEY and CDR2 SVGAGI come from the germline V gene. The CDR3 DNA reads as TGTGCCAGCTCGAAATCCAGGGGGAACACTGAAGCTTTCTTT. It specifies CASSKSRGNTEAFF.

This sequence joins TRBV7-6 and TRBJ1-2, with TRBD1 matching 12 bases. The V segment lost 6 bases and the J segment 6 bases; nucleotides outside the gene matches: 11. Germline V gives CDR1 SGHVS, CDR2 FNYEAQ. This CDR3 has 16 amino acids. In nucleotides, the CDR3 is TGTGCCAGCAGAAGTAGCCCCGGGACAGGGGGCGATGGCTACACCTTC. Its protein product is CASRSSPGTGGDGYTF.

The chain is built from TRBV6-1 and TRBJ1-4, with TRBD1 as a possible D gene (5 bases). In germline, CDR1 is MNHNS, CDR2 SASEGT. V lost 2 bases and J lost 0, with 10 bases in between. The CDR3 length is 16 residues. The CDR3 region has the DNA TGTGCCAGCAGTGAAACCAGGGCTGCAACTAATGAAAAACTGTTTTTT. It encodes CASSETRAATNEKLFF.

The chain links TRBV21-1 to TRBJ1-5; the DNA was not used to check the table's D call, TRBD1. TRBV21-1 is described as a pseudogene. This CDR3 contains 14 residues. CDR3 coding DNA: TGTGCCAGCAGCAACCCGGGACAGGGTCAGCCCCAGCATTTT. It yields the protein CASSNPGQGQPQHF.

The chain couples TRBV7-6 to TRBJ2-2, with 10 bases aligning to TRBD1. The CDR3 is 17 amino acids. With V trimmed by 5 bases and J by 4 bases, 10 bases remained unmatched. Germline values: CDR1 SGHVS, CDR2 FNYEAQ. CDR3 nucleotide sequence: TGTGCCAGCAGCCCCCTGCCGGGACAGGGGAGCACCGGGGAGCTGTTTTTT. Translation: CASSPLPGQGSTGELFF.

The chain couples TRBV27 to TRBJ1-5, with TRBD1 identical over 7 bases. The CDR3 contains 16 residues. Germline V gene lookup returns CDR1 MNHEY and CDR2 SMNVEV (reference sequence). V gave up 0 bases and J gave up 4 bases; unmatched junction bases: 6. The DNA of the CDR3 is TGTGCCAGCAGTTTATCACGTAGGGGGCCGAATCAGCCCCAGCATTTT. This gives the protein CASSLSRRGPNQPQHF.

The chain links TRBV7-2 to TRBJ2-2; 10 bases map to TRBD2. Germline V lookup: CDR1 SGHTA, CDR2 FQGNSA. Trimming removed 1 base from V and 5 bases from J; junction bases left unmatched: 7. CDR3 length: 17 amino acids. CDR3 loop: CASSLGGPSGRTGELFF. The CDR3 DNA follows: TGTGCCAGCAGCTTAGGGGGGCCTAGCGGGAGAACCGGGGAGCTGTTTTTT.